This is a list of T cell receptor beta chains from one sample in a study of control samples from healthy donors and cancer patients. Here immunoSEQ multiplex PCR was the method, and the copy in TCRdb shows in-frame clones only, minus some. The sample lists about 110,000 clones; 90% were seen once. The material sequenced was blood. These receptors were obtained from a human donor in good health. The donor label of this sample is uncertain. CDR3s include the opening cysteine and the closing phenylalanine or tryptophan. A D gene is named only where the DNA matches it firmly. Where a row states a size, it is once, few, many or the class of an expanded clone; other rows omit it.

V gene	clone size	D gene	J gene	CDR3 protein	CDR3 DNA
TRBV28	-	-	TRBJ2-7	CASSLGHGNEQYF	TGTGCCAGCAGTTTAGGACACGGGAACGAGCAGTACTTC
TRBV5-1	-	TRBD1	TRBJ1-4	CASSSGPTGEGEKLFF	TGCGCCAGCAGCTCGGGCCCGACAGGGGAGGGTGAAAAACTGTTTTTT
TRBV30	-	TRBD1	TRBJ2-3	CAWSVLRDRGTDTQYF	TGTGCCTGGAGTGTACTCCGGGACAGAGGCACAGATACGCAGTATTTT
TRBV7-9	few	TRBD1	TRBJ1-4	CASSLAQGNEKLFF	TGTGCCAGCAGCTTAGCACAGGGGAATGAAAAACTGTTTTTT
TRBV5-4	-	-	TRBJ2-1	CASSAAGNYNEQFF	TGTGCCAGCAGCGCTGCCGGGAACTACAATGAGCAGTTCTTC
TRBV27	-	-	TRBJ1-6	CASSYRQGNSPLHF	TGTGCCAGCAGTTATCGGCAGGGGAATTCACCCCTCCACTTT
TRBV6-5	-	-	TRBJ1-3	CASSFSRPSSGNTIYF	TGTGCCAGCAGTTTCTCGCGTCCAAGCTCTGGAAACACCATATATTTT
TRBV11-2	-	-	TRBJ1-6	CASSLGQSSLHF	TGTGCCAGCAGCTTAGGTCAGTCAAGCCTCCACTTT
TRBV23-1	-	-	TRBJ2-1	CARQVIQAYYNEQFF	TGCGCCAGACAAGTTATCCAGGCGTACTACAATGAGCAGTTCTTC
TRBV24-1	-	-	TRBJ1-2	CATSDLAVYGYTF	TGTGCCACCAGTGATTTGGCAGTATATGGCTACACCTTC
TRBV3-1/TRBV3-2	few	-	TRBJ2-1	CASSQEEVAQYNEQFF	TGTGCCAGCAGCCAAGAAGAGGTAGCTCAATACAATGAGCAGTTCTTC
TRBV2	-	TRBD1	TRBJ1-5	CASRGTGSGQPQHF	TGTGCCAGCAGAGGGACAGGTTCCGGTCAGCCCCAGCATTTT
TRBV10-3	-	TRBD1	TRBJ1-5	CAISPDRNQPQHF	TGTGCCATCAGCCCGGACAGGAATCAGCCCCAGCATTTT
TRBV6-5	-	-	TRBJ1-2	CASSYSNRRNYGYTF	TGTGCCAGCAGTTACTCGAACAGGCGGAACTATGGCTACACCTTC
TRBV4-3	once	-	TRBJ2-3	CASSQQAGSTDTQYF	TGCGCCAGCAGCCAACAAGCCGGGTCCACAGATACGCAGTATTTT
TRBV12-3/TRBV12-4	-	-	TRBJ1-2	CASSPLPGTGYTF	TGTGCCAGCAGTCCCCTCCCAGGGACCGGCTACACCTTC
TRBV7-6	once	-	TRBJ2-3	CASSPGRGRTDTQYF	TGTGCCAGCAGCCCCGGCCGGGGTCGCACAGATACGCAGTATTTT
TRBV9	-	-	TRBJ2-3	CASGSSQTSLDTQYF	TGTGCCAGCGGCAGTTCCCAGACGTCCCTCGATACGCAGTATTTT
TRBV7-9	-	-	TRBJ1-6	CATTQDRNNSPLHF	TGTGCCACCACCCAAGACAGAAATAATTCACCCCTCCACTTT
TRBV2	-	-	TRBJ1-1	CASGREVNTEAFF	TGTGCCAGCGGTAGAGAAGTGAACACTGAAGCTTTCTTT
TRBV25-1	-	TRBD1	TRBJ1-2	CASSEQTGAYGYTF	TGTGCCAGCAGTGAACAGACAGGGGCCTATGGCTACACCTTC
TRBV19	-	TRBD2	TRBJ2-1	CASSIALAGGIGEQFF	TGTGCCAGTAGTATCGCTCTAGCGGGGGGTATAGGTGAGCAGTTCTTC
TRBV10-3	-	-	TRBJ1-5	CAISDSAQGNQPQHF	TGTGCCATCAGTGACTCGGCACAGGGCAATCAGCCCCAGCATTTT
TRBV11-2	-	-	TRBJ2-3	CASSTPGFTDTQYF	TGTGCCAGCAGCACACCCGGCTTCACAGATACGCAGTATTTT
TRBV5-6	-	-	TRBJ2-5	CASSPGQQETQYF	TGTGCCAGCAGCCCTGGACAGCAAGAGACCCAGTACTTC
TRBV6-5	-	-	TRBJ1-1	CASRGYLSTEAFF	TGTGCCAGCAGGGGGTATTTGAGCACTGAAGCTTTCTTT
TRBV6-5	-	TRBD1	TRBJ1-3	CASGGTGLGNTIYF	TGTGCCAGCGGAGGGACAGGGCTCGGAAACACCATATATTTT
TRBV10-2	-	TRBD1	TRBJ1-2	CASSDLRTGGFYGYTF	TGCGCCAGCAGTGATCTTAGGACAGGGGGGTTCTATGGCTACACCTTC
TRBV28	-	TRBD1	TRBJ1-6	CASSSGQVGSPLHF	TGTGCCAGCAGTTCGGGACAGGTGGGATCACCCCTCCACTTT
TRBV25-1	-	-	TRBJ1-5	CASSGGSNQPQHF	TGTGCCAGCAGTGGGGGGAGCAATCAGCCCCAGCATTTT
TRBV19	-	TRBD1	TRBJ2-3	CASSTTGASTDTQYF	TGTGCCAGTAGTACGACAGGGGCGAGCACAGATACGCAGTATTTT
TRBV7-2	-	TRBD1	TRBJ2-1	CASSRDRGGNEQFF	TGTGCCAGCAGCCGGGACAGGGGAGGCAATGAGCAGTTCTTC
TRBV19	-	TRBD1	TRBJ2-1	CASSIVKLTGAGRGEQFF	TGTGCCAGTAGTATCGTAAAGTTGACAGGGGCTGGGAGAGGTGAGCAGTTCTTC
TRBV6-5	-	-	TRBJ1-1	CASSRTQSEAFF	TGTGCCAGCAGTCGAACACAGTCAGAAGCTTTCTTT
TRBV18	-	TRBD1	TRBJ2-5	CASSPTGTGPGETQYF	TGTGCCAGCTCACCAACCGGGACAGGACCTGGGGAGACCCAGTACTTC
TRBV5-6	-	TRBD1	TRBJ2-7	CASSAGDRVHEQYF	TGTGCCAGCAGCGCGGGGGACAGGGTCCACGAGCAGTACTTC
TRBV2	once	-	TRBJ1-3	CASSVGQVFSGNTIYF	TGTGCCAGCAGTGTCGGGCAGGTTTTTTCCGGAAACACCATATATTTT
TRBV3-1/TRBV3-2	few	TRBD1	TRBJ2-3	CASSQVPGQGSLGTQYF	TGTGCCAGCAGCCAAGTTCCCGGACAGGGGAGCCTTGGTACGCAGTATTTT
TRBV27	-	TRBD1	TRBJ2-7	CASSLKSQGVTYEQYF	TGTGCCAGCAGTTTAAAGTCCCAGGGGGTGACCTACGAGCAGTACTTC
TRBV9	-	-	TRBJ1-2	CASSDGGQAYGYTF	TGTGCCAGCAGCGATGGGGGGCAGGCCTATGGCTACACCTTC
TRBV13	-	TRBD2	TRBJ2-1	CASSLVAGASSYNEQFF	TGTGCCAGCAGCTTGGTAGCGGGGGCGAGCTCCTACAATGAGCAGTTCTTC
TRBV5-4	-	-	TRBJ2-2	CASSFGGFANTGELFF	TGTGCCAGCAGCTTTGGGGGATTCGCGAACACCGGGGAGCTGTTTTTT
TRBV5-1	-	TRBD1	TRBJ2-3	CASSLGQGAGTDTQYF	TGCGCCAGCAGCCTAGGACAGGGGGCAGGCACAGATACGCAGTATTTT
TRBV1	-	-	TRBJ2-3	CTSSQEGCAEGGRTDTQYF	TGCACCAGCAGCCAAGAGGGTTGTGCTGAGGGGGGGCGGACAGATACGCAGTATTTT
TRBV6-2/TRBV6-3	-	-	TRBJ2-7	CASSYAGISYEQYF	TGTGCCAGCAGTTACGCCGGGATTTCCTACGAGCAGTACTTC
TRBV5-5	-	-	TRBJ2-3	CASTPWSRVETDTQYF	TGTGCCAGCACCCCTTGGTCCAGGGTAGAGACAGATACGCAGTATTTT
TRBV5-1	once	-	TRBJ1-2	CASSSGGTLYGYTF	TGCGCCAGCAGCTCCGGAGGCACTCTCTATGGCTACACCTTC
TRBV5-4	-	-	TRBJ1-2	CASSRSTRRGYTF	TGTGCCAGCAGCCGGAGTACACGGAGAGGCTACACCTTC
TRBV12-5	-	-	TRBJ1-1	CASGLVLVEKLNTEAFF	TGTGCTAGTGGTTTGGTACTCGTCGAGAAGCTGAACACTGAAGCTTTCTTT
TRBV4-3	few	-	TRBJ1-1	CASSQEMGEGLVTEAFF	TGCGCCAGCAGCCAAGAGATGGGAGAGGGCCTGGTCACTGAAGCTTTCTTT
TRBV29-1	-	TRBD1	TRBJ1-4	CSVGQGREKLFF	TGCAGCGTGGGACAGGGACGGGAAAAACTGTTTTTT
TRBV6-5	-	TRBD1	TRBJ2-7	CASSQGQVLEQYF	TGTGCCAGCAGTCAGGGACAGGTCCTCGAGCAGTACTTC
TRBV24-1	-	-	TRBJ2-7	CATRDRTPYEQYF	TGTGCCACACGAGATCGGACACCCTACGAGCAGTACTTC
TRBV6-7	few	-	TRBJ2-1	CASNQSGSAEQFF	TGTGCCAGCAACCAATCGGGGTCAGCTGAGCAGTTCTTC
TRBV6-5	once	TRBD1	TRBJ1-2	CAIYRGEGYTF	TGTGCCATTTACAGGGGGGAAGGCTACACCTTC
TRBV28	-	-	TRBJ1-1	CASITGMGLYTEAFF	TGTGCCAGCATAACAGGGATGGGGTTATACACTGAAGCTTTCTTT
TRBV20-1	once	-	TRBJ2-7	CSASLFDSALGEQYF	TGCAGTGCTAGTCTGTTCGATTCGGCCCTAGGGGAGCAGTACTTC
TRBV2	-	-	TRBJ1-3	CASRFDTIYF	TGTGCCAGCCGTTTTGACACCATATATTTT
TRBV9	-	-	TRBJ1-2	CASSVDLGGQGGYTF	TGTGCCAGCAGCGTAGATTTAGGGGGGCAGGGGGGCTACACCTTC